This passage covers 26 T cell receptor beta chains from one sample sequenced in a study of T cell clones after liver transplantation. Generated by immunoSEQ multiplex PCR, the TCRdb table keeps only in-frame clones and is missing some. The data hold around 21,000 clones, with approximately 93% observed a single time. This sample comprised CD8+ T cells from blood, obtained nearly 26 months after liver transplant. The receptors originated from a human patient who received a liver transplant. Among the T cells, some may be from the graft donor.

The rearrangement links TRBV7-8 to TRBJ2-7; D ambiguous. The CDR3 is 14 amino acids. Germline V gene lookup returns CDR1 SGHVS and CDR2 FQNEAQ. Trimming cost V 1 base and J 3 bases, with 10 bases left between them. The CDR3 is CASSLVLESYEQYF. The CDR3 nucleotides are TGTGCCAGCAGCTTAGTGTTAGAAAGCTACGAGCAGTACTTC.

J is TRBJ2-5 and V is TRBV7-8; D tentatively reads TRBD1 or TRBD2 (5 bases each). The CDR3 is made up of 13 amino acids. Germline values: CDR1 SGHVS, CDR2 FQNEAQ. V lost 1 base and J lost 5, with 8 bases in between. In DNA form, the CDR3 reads TGTGCCAGCAGCTTAGATGGGGGTGAGACCCAGTACTTC. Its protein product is CASSLDGGETQYF.

CDR3 DNA: TGTGCCAGCAGCGTAGGTGGGGGGGTCTACGAGCAGTACTTC. Translated: CASSVGGGVYEQYF. J is TRBJ2-7 and V is TRBV9; 7 nucleotides match TRBD2. There are 14 residues in the CDR3. The V segment lost 0 bases and the J segment 3 bases; nucleotides outside the gene matches: 3. The germline V gene has CDR1 SGDLS and CDR2 YYNGEE.

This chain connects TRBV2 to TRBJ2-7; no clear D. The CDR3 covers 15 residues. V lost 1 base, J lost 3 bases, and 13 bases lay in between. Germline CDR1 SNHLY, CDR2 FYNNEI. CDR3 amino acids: CASSEVVTEIYEQYF. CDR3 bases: TGTGCCAGCAGTGAAGTTGTGACGGAAATCTACGAGCAGTACTTC.

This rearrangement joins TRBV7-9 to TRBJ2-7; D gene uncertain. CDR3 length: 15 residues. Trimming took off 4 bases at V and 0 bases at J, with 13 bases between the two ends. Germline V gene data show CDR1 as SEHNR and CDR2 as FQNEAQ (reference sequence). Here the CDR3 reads CASSSPRADSYEQYF. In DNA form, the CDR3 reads TGTGCCAGCAGCTCCCCTCGAGCCGACTCCTACGAGCAGTACTTC.

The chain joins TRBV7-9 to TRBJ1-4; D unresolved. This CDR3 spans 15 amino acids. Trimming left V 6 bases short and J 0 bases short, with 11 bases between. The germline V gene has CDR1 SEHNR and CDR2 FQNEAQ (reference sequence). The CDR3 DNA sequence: TGTGCCAGCAGATTAACGGAATCAACTAATGAAAAACTGTTTTTT. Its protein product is CASRLTESTNEKLFF.

The CDR3 sequence: CASSQPPAGGWETQYF. The DNA for the CDR3 is TGTGCCAGCAGCCAGCCCCCGGCAGGGGGCTGGGAGACCCAGTACTTC. The rearrangement joins TRBV14 to TRBJ2-5; 8 positions agree with TRBD1. V shed 3 bases, J shed 5 bases, and the junction held 11 bases outside the gene matches. This CDR3 has 16 residues. Germline V gene data show CDR1 as SGHDN and CDR2 as FVKESK.

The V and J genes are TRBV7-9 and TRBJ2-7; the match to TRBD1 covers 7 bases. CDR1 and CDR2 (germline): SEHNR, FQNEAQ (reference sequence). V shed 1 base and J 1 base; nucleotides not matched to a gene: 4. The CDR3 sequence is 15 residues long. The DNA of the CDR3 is TGTGCCAGCAGCTTAGAAGACAGGGTTTCCTACGAGCAGTACTTC. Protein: CASSLEDRVSYEQYF.

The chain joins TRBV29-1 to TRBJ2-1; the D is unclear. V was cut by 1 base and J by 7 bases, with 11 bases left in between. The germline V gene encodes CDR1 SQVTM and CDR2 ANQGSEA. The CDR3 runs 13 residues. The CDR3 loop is CSVEVAHGNEQFF. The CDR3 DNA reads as TGCAGCGTTGAAGTGGCCCACGGGAATGAGCAGTTCTTC.

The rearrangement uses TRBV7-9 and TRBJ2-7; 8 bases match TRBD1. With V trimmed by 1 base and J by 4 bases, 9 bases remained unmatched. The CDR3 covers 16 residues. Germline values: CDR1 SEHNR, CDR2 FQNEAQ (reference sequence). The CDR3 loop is CASSLGQGAGLYEQYF. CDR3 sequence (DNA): TGTGCCAGCAGCTTAGGTCAGGGGGCGGGTTTGTACGAGCAGTACTTC.

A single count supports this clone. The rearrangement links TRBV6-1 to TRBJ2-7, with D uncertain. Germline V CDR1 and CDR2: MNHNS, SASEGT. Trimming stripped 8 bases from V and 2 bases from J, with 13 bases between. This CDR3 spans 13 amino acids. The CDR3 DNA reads TGTGCCAGCGTCGCCCAGCTGCCCTACGAGCAGTACTTC. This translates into CASVAQLPYEQYF.

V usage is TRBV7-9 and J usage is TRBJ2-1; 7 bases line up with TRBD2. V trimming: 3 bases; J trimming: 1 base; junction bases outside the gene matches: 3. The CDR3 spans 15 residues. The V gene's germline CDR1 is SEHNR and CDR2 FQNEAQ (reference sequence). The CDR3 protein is CASSFLAGSYNEQFF. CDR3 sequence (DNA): TGTGCCAGCAGCTTTTTAGCGGGTTCCTACAATGAGCAGTTCTTC. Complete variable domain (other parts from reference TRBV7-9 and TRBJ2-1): DTGVSQNPRHKITKRGQNVTFRCDPISEHNRLYWYRQTLGQGPEFLTYFQNEAQLEKSRLLSDRFSAERPKGSFSTLEIQRTEQGDSAMYLCASSFLAGSYNEQFFGPGTRLTVL.

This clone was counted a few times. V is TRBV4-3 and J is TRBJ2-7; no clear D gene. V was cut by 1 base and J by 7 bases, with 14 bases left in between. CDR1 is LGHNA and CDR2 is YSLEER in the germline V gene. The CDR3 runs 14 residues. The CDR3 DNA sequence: TGCGCCAGCAGCCAAGTTGAAGGGTTGAGGGAGCAGTACTTC. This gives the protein CASSQVEGLREQYF.

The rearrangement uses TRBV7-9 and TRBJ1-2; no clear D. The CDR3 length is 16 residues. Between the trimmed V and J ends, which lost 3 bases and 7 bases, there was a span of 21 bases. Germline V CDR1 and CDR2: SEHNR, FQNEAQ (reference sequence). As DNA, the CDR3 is TGTGCCAGCAGCTTTAGGCCAGACCCCCTAGGCCTTGGCTACACCTTC. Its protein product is CASSFRPDPLGLGYTF.

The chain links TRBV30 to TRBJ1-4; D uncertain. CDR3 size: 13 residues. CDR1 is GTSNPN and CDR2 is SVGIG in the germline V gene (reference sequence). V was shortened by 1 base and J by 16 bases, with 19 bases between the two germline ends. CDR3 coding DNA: TGTGCCTGGAGTGGCGCGGGGTCTGAAAATCAGTTTTTT. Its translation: CAWSGAGSENQFF.

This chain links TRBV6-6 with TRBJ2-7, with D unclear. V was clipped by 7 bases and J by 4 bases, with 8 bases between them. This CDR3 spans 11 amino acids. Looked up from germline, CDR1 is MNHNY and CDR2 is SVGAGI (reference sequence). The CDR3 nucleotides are TGTGCCAGCACTCGTGGTTACGAGCAGTACTTC. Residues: CASTRGYEQYF.

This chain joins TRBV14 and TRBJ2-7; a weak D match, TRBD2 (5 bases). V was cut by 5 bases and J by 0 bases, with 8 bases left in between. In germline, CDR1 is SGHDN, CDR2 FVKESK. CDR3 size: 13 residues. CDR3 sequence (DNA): TGTGCCAGCAGCAGAGGGAGCTCCTACGAGCAGTACTTC. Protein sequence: CASSRGSSYEQYF.

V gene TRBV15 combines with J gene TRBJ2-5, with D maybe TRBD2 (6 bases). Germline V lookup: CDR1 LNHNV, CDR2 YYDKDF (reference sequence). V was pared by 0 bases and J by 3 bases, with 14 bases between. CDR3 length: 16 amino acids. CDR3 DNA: TGTGCCACCAGCAGAGAGGGAGTTAGCGGCGAAGAGACCCAGTACTTC. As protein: CATSREGVSGEETQYF. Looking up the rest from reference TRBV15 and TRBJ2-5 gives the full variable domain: DAMVIQNPRYQVTQFGKPVTLSCSQTLNHNVMYWYQQKSSQAPKLLFHYYDKDFNNEADTPDNFQSRRPNTSFCFLDIRSPGLGDTAMYLCATSREGVSGEETQYFGPGTRLLVL.

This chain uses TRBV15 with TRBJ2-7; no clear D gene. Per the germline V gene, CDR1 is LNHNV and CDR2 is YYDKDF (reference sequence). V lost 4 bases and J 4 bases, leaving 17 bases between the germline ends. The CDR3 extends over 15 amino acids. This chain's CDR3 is CATSTSRSAVYEQYF. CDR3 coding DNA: TGTGCCACCAGCACCTCCAGGTCTGCGGTATACGAGCAGTACTTC.

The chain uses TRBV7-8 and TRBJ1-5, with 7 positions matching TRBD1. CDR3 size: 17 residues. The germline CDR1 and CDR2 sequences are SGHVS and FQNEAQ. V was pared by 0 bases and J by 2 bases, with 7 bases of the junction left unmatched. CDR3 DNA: TGTGCCAGCAGCTTAGCTCTAGCAGGGGGGGGCAATCAGCCCCAGCATTTT. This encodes CASSLALAGGGNQPQHF.

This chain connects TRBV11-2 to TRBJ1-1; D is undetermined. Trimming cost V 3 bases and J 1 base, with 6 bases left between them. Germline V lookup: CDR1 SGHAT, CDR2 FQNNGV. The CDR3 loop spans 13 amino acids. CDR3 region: CASSFEWNTEAFF. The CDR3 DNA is TGTGCCAGCAGCTTCGAGTGGAACACTGAAGCTTTCTTT.

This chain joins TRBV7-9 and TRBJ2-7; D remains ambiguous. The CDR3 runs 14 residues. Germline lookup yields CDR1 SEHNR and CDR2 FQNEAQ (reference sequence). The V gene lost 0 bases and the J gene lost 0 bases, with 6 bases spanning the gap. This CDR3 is CASSLASNSYEQYF. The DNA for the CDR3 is TGTGCCAGCAGCTTAGCTAGCAACTCCTACGAGCAGTACTTC.

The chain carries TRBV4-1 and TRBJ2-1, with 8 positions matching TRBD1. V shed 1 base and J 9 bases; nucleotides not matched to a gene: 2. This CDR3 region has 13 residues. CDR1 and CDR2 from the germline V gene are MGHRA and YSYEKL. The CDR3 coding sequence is TGCGCCAGCAGCCAAGGACAGGGGTTTGAGCAGTTCTTC. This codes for CASSQGQGFEQFF.

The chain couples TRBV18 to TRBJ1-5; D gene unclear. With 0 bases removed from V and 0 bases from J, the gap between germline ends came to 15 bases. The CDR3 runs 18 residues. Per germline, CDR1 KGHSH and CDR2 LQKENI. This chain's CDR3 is CASSPPPGGYHSNQPQHF. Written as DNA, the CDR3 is TGTGCCAGCTCACCACCGCCTGGAGGCTACCATAGCAATCAGCCCCAGCATTTT.

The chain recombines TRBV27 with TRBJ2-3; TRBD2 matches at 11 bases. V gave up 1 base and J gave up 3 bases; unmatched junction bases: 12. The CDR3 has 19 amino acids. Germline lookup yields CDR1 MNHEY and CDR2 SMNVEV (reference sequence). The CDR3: CASSLYWTSGPRGTDTQYF. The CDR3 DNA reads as TGTGCCAGCAGTTTATATTGGACTAGCGGGCCCCGTGGAACAGATACGCAGTATTTT.

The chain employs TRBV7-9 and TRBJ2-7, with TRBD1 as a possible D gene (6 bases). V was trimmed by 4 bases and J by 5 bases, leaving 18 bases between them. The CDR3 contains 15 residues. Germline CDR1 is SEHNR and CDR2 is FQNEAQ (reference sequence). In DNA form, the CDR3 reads TGTGCCAGCAGCTACCGGACAGTCAGGATGGACGAGCAGTACTTC. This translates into CASSYRTVRMDEQYF.